This T cell receptor (beta chain) was profiled in a study of beta chain features in type 1 diabetes. In the study overall: There was similarity between patients and healthy donors in age, gender and cell yields.

One heparinised draw of blood, averaging approximately 110 mL, came from each donor. From germline, CDR1 is PRHDT and CDR2 FYEKMQ (reference sequence). V gave up 6 bases and J gave up 7 bases, with 22 bases separating them. The CDR3 extends over 15 amino acids. Investigators reverse transcribed all isolated RNA, so they sequenced expressed TCRB transcripts. Only in-frame clones appear in the TCRdb table, and some are missing; sequencing was by immunoSEQ multiplex PCR. The table records 330,000 or so clones, approximately 14% of them present only once. The chain combines TRBV13 with TRBJ2-7; perhaps TRBD1 as D (5 bases). Sequencing was done on a sample of central memory CD4+ T cells from blood. The receptor was isolated from a man aged 25 to 40 in good health. CDR3 coding DNA: TGTGCCAGCAGTGCCCGGCGACAGACAAGAGGAGAGCAGTACTTC. Its protein product is CASSARRQTRGEQYF.